This entry lists 30 T cell receptor beta chains sequenced from one sample in a study of blood T cell repertoires in COVID-19. Sequencing was performed with immunoSEQ multiplex PCR; in TCRdb, only in-frame clones are kept and a portion is missing. The sample consists of fewer than 130,000 clones, about 85% of them appearing once. Sequencing was performed on peripheral blood. The receptors were sampled from a human donor in a cohort sampled during active COVID-19.

V is TRBV7-9 and J is TRBJ2-1; D might be TRBD2 (5 bases). V lost 2 bases and J 5 bases, leaving 10 bases between the germline ends. The V gene's germline CDR1 is SEHNR and CDR2 FQNEAQ (reference sequence). This CDR3 comprises 14 residues. CDR3 residues: CASSLTGNNNEQFF. CDR3 in DNA: TGTGCCAGCAGCTTAACCGGGAACAACAATGAGCAGTTCTTC.

The chain links TRBV27 to TRBJ1-1, with no clear D. The CDR3 has 16 amino acids. Germline V lookup: CDR1 MNHEY, CDR2 SMNVEV (reference sequence). V was pared by 2 bases and J by 1 base, with 14 bases between. The DNA for the CDR3 is TGTGCCAGCAGTTTAGTGGGCAGGTGGGCGAACACTGAAGCTTTCTTT. Its protein is CASSLVGRWANTEAFF.

V gene TRBV11-3 combines with J gene TRBJ2-2; D might be TRBD2 (5 bases). The CDR3 has 17 amino acids. Per the germline V gene, CDR1 is SGHNT and CDR2 is YENEEA. V dropped 0 bases and J dropped 5 bases, with 16 bases sitting between them. This CDR3 is CASSLDRLGRSTGELFF. The CDR3 DNA sequence: TGTGCCAGCAGCTTAGATCGATTAGGGAGATCAACCGGGGAGCTGTTTTTT.

V is TRBV19 and J is TRBJ1-2; D possibly corresponds to TRBD1 (6 bases). This CDR3 is 16 amino acids long. CDR1 is LNHDA and CDR2 is SQIVND in the germline V gene (reference sequence). V lost 4 bases and J lost 5, with 20 bases in between. The CDR3 DNA reads TGTGCCAGTAGTAAGGCCCAAGTCGGACAGACTTATGGCTACACCTTC. Amino acids: CASSKAQVGQTYGYTF.

J is TRBJ1-4 and V is TRBV7-2; the match to TRBD1 covers 8 bases. CDR1 and CDR2 (germline): SGHTA, FQGNSA. The V segment lost 8 bases and the J segment 4 bases; nucleotides outside the gene matches: 12. The CDR3 covers 16 residues. CDR3 amino acids: CASGASLTGVNEKLFF. CDR3 bases: TGTGCCAGCGGGGCCAGTTTGACAGGGGTTAATGAAAAACTGTTTTTT.

The V gene is TRBV7-2, the J gene TRBJ1-1; possibly TRBD1 for D (5 bases). Germline CDR1 reads SGHTA; CDR2 reads FQGNSA. V was shortened by 1 base and J by 0 bases, with 9 bases between the two germline ends. The CDR3 has 15 residues. In DNA, the CDR3 is TGTGCCAGCAGCTTAGGGGGCGTAATGAACACTGAAGCTTTCTTT. The encoded protein is CASSLGGVMNTEAFF.

J is TRBJ2-2 and V is TRBV5-1, with D tentatively TRBD2 (7 bases). V lost 3 bases and J lost 0, with 18 bases in between. The germline CDR1 and CDR2 sequences are SGHRS and YFSETQ. This CDR3 has 18 amino acids. The DNA for the CDR3 is TGCGCCAGCAGCTCGGAGGTGGGGGGGCGCCCGAACACCGGGGAGCTGTTTTTT. Translated, it gives CASSSEVGGRPNTGELFF.

The gene calls are TRBV28 and TRBJ1-2, with D unclear. V lost 3 bases and J lost 0, with 11 bases in between. In germline, CDR1 is MDHEN, CDR2 SYDVKM. This CDR3 region has 15 residues. The DNA for the CDR3 is TGTGCCAGCAGTTTTCTCTCAGGCACTAACTATGGCTACACCTTC. Its translation is CASSFLSGTNYGYTF.

V gene TRBV5-5 combines with J gene TRBJ1-5; TRBD1 aligns across 9 bases. V shed 0 bases and J 5 bases; nucleotides not matched to a gene: 6. CDR1 SGHKS and CDR2 YYEKEE come from the germline V gene (reference sequence). This CDR3 is built from 16 residues. CDR3 in DNA: TGTGCCAGCAGCTTGGCCATGGGACAGGGCCATCAGCCCCAGCATTTT. Translation: CASSLAMGQGHQPQHF.

The V gene is TRBV5-1, the J gene TRBJ1-2, with D unclear. Germline-derived CDR1 and CDR2 are SGHRS and YFSETQ. CDR3 length equals 15 residues. The V and J ends lost 3 bases and 8 bases respectively, with 20 bases between them. The CDR3 loop is CASSSNGDGGRGYTF. The CDR3 nucleotides read TGCGCCAGCAGCTCGAACGGCGATGGCGGAAGAGGCTACACCTTC.

J is TRBJ1-1 and V is TRBV3-1 (or the pseudogene TRBV3-2); a possible D gene is TRBD1 (5 bases). Trimming stripped 1 base from V and 8 bases from J, with 8 bases between. CDR1 and CDR2 (germline): LGHDT, YNNKEL (reference sequence). The length of the CDR3 is 12 residues. CDR3 sequence: CASSQVGGEAFF. The CDR3 nucleotides are TGTGCCAGCAGCCAAGTTGGGGGGGAAGCTTTCTTT.

V usage is TRBV28 and J usage is TRBJ2-7; 9 bases fit TRBD2. Per the germline V gene, CDR1 is MDHEN and CDR2 is SYDVKM. The junction had 5 bases not matched to a gene; V was cut back by 7 bases and J by 1 base. The CDR3 is 14 amino acids. CDR3 nucleotides: TGTGCCAGCAAGAAGCGGGAGGATTCCTACGAGCAGTACTTC. The encoded protein is CASKKREDSYEQYF.

The V call is TRBV6-6, the J call TRBJ2-7, with TRBD2 identical over 9 bases. The CDR3 extends over 15 amino acids. Germline trimming cut 4 bases from V and 0 bases from J; bases unmatched to any gene: 4. CDR1 is MNHNY, CDR2 SVGAGI, per germline (reference sequence). The CDR3 loop reads CASSSSGRSSYEQYF. DNA of the CDR3: TGTGCCAGCAGTTCCAGCGGGAGGAGCTCCTACGAGCAGTACTTC.

V usage is TRBV24-1 and J usage is TRBJ2-3, with D possibly being TRBD2 (5 bases). Trimming left V 4 bases short and J 3 bases short, with 16 bases between. This CDR3 region has 16 residues. Germline loops: CDR1 KGHDR, CDR2 SFDVKD. CDR3 protein: CATSDRTGWATDTQYF. The CDR3 DNA sequence: TGTGCCACCAGTGACCGCACGGGGTGGGCAACAGATACGCAGTATTTT.

The V call is TRBV6-5, the J call TRBJ1-2; maybe TRBD1 (6 bases). Trimming took 0 bases from V and 2 from J, leaving 7 bases between them. The CDR3 length is 14 residues. Germline CDR1 MNHEY, CDR2 SVGAGI. CDR3 region: CASSYSTGNYGYTF. Here the CDR3 DNA reads TGTGCCAGCAGTTACTCTACAGGGAACTATGGCTACACCTTC.

The chain has TRBV9 and TRBJ1-5; no clear D. V was clipped by 4 bases and J by 3 bases, with 14 bases between them. Germline loops: CDR1 SGDLS, CDR2 YYNGEE. This CDR3 has 15 amino acids. In DNA, the CDR3 is TGTGCCAGCAGCCGCACCGGGGATGTCAATCAGCCCCAGCATTTT. It encodes CASSRTGDVNQPQHF.

This clone occurred once. V and J are TRBV29-1 and TRBJ2-7, with D tentatively TRBD1 (5 bases). The CDR3 has 13 residues. The ends were cut back, 4 bases at V and 0 bases at J, with 10 bases in the middle. The germline gives CDR1 SQVTM, CDR2 ANQGSEA. DNA of the CDR3: TGCAGCGTTGGTAGCAGGGTCTCCTACGAGCAGTACTTC. It codes for CSVGSRVSYEQYF.

This rearrangement joins TRBV3-1 (or the pseudogene TRBV3-2) to TRBJ2-5; 12 bases map to TRBD2. The V and J ends lost 3 bases and 5 bases, in that order; junction bases with no gene match: 4. Germline lookup yields CDR1 LGHDT and CDR2 YNNKEL (reference sequence). The CDR3 consists of 15 residues. CDR3 coding DNA: TGTGCCAGCAGCCACGGACTAGCGGGGCGGGAGACCCAGTACTTC. Amino acid sequence: CASSHGLAGRETQYF.

The chain recombines TRBV28 with TRBJ1-2; no reliable D call. The CDR3 has 12 residues. Trimming pared 5 bases from V and 7 bases from J, leaving 11 bases between. The germline CDR1 and CDR2 sequences are MDHEN and SYDVKM. The CDR3 loop is CASSNRVTGYTF. Here the CDR3 DNA reads TGTGCCAGCAGTAACCGGGTTACTGGCTACACCTTC.

The chain has TRBV10-3 and TRBJ1-2, with TRBD1 as a possible D gene (5 bases). Germline lookup yields CDR1 ENHRY and CDR2 SYGVKD. Trimming pared 7 bases from V and 1 base from J, leaving 22 bases between. This CDR3 comprises 17 residues. As DNA, the CDR3 is TGTGCCATCACTAGGGACTTCACTGGAGGGGTTAACTATGGCTACACCTTC. This codes for CAITRDFTGGVNYGYTF.

The chain combines TRBV28 with TRBJ1-1, with TRBD1 identical over 8 bases. There are 17 residues in the CDR3. CDR1 is MDHEN and CDR2 is SYDVKM in the germline V gene. Germline trimming cut 6 bases from V and 0 bases from J; bases unmatched to any gene: 12. CDR3 amino acids: CASRRGQGTNMNTEAFF. The CDR3 region has the DNA TGTGCCAGCAGGAGAGGACAGGGCACCAACATGAACACTGAAGCTTTCTTT.

This chain links TRBV5-1 with TRBJ2-1; 8 bases are shared with TRBD1. CDR1 and CDR2 from the germline V gene are SGHRS and YFSETQ. V lost 0 bases to trimming and J lost 6 bases; unmatched junction nucleotides: 2. The CDR3 length is 14 residues. Here the CDR3 reads CASSLAQGANEQFF. CDR3 coding DNA: TGCGCCAGCAGCTTGGCCCAGGGGGCCAATGAGCAGTTCTTC.

This clone was observed a single time. The chain recombines TRBV19 with TRBJ2-1; 7 bases line up with TRBD2. V shed 6 bases, J shed 0 bases, and the junction held 5 bases outside the gene matches. Germline CDR1 reads LNHDA; CDR2 reads SQIVND (reference sequence). The CDR3 runs 15 residues. The CDR3 DNA reads as TGTGCCAGTAGGGAGCGGGGTAGCTCCTACAATGAGCAGTTCTTC. Residues: CASRERGSSYNEQFF. The whole variable domain, filled in from reference TRBV19 and TRBJ2-1, reads DGGITQSPKYLFRKEGQNVTLSCEQNLNHDAMYWYRQDPGQGLRLIYYSQIVNDFQKGDIAEGYSVSREKKESFPLTVTSAQKNPTAFYLCASRERGSSYNEQFFGPGTRLTVL.

This rearrangement joins TRBV5-5 to TRBJ2-7; 7 bases fit TRBD1. Per germline, CDR1 SGHKS and CDR2 YYEKEE (reference sequence). V dropped 1 base and J dropped 6; count of bases not matched to a gene: 4. This CDR3 spans 13 amino acids. CDR3 protein: CASSLTGESEQYF. DNA of the CDR3: TGTGCCAGCAGCTTGACAGGGGAATCCGAGCAGTACTTC. Full variable domain (remainder filled in from reference TRBV5-5 and TRBJ2-7): DAGVTQSPTHLIKTRGQQVTLRCSPISGHKSVSWYQQVLGQGPQFIFQYYEKEERGRGNFPDRFSARQFPNYSSELNVNALLLGDSALYLCASSLTGESEQYFGPGTRLTVT.

J is TRBJ1-6 and V is TRBV9; D call uncertain. The germline CDR1 and CDR2 sequences are SGDLS and YYNGEE. CDR3 size: 15 residues. Trimming removed 3 bases from V and 1 base from J, with 8 bases in between. The CDR3 nucleotides are TGTGCCAGCAGCGCAATAGATTCCTATAATTCACCCCTCCACTTT. It yields the protein CASSAIDSYNSPLHF.

V usage is TRBV11-2 and J usage is TRBJ2-1, with 7 bases that match TRBD1. J was trimmed by 2 bases and V by 3 bases; bases with no gene match: 7. CDR1 is SGHAT, CDR2 FQNNGV, per germline. There are 16 residues in the CDR3. CDR3 bases: TGTGCCAGCAGCTTTATTTGGGACAGTACCTACAATGAGCAGTTCTTC. Amino acids: CASSFIWDSTYNEQFF.

The chain has TRBV6-6 and TRBJ2-3; maybe TRBD2 (5 bases). Trimming took 6 bases from V and 4 from J, leaving 11 bases between them. In germline, CDR1 is MNHNY, CDR2 SVGAGI (reference sequence). The CDR3 has 13 residues. The CDR3 here is CASSPGGSDTQYF. CDR3 bases: TGTGCCAGCAGCCCTGGCGGGTCAGATACGCAGTATTTT.

The rearrangement uses TRBV7-2 and TRBJ2-5; a weak D match, TRBD1 (6 bases). With 1 base removed from V and 5 bases from J, the gap between germline ends came to 8 bases. The CDR3 contains 13 residues. Germline CDR1 and CDR2: SGHTA and FQGNSA. Written as DNA, the CDR3 is TGTGCCAGCAGCTTAGGGCAGGGGGAGACCCAGTACTTC. Amino acid sequence: CASSLGQGETQYF.

The chain employs TRBV27 and TRBJ1-2; 8 positions agree with TRBD1. The V gene end was trimmed by 6 bases and the J gene end by 8 bases; junction bases not matched to a gene: 11. This CDR3 region has 14 residues. The germline gives CDR1 MNHEY, CDR2 SMNVEV (reference sequence). In DNA form, the CDR3 reads TGTGCCAGCAGCAGGACAGGGAAGCATCGGGGCTACACCTTC. Its protein product is CASSRTGKHRGYTF.

The J gene is TRBJ2-3, the V gene TRBV6-5; possibly TRBD1 for D (6 bases). V gave up 5 bases and J gave up 6 bases, with 18 bases separating them. From germline, CDR1 is MNHEY and CDR2 SVGAGI. The CDR3 consists of 15 residues. CDR3 amino acids: CASSRSGQVYDTQYF. The CDR3 coding sequence is TGTGCCAGCAGTAGATCGGGACAAGTCTATGATACGCAGTATTTT.